This T cell receptor beta chain emerged from a study of blood T cell repertoires in COVID-19. As for the study in general: The study drew acute and convalescent COVID-19 samples from the United States, Italy and Spain. T cells, B-cell-depleted T cells, or PBMCs supplied cDNA or gDNA.

V dropped 6 bases and J dropped 1 base, with 9 bases sitting between them. This CDR3 comprises 14 residues. Germline V lookup: CDR1 MNHEY, CDR2 SMNVEV (reference sequence). Original handling: Estimates of nucleated cell counts were drawn from the amplification of reference gene primers. Generated by immunoSEQ multiplex PCR, the TCRdb table keeps only in-frame clones and is missing some. V and J calls and clone size are given by that table; D and trimming were obtained from the DNA. The sample records under 300,000 clones, about 80% being singletons. The sequence derives from a man aged 25 to 40 who had recovered from COVID-19. The chain couples TRBV27 to TRBJ2-2; D may be TRBD1 (5 bases). Sequencing used peripheral blood. CDR3 in amino acids: CASRIDRNTGELFF. CDR3 sequence (DNA): TGTGCCAGCAGGATTGACAGGAACACCGGGGAGCTGTTTTTT.